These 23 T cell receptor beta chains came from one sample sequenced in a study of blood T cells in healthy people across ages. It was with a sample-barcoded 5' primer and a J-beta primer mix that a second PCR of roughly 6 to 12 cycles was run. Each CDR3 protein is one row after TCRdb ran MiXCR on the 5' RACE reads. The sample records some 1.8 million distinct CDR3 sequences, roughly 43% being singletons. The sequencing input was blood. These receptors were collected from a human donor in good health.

The CDR3 reads CASSQRAEGLIYGYTF. Here the CDR3 DNA reads TGCGCCAGCAGCCAAAGGGCGGAAGGGCTCATCTATGGCTACACCTTC. This chain uses TRBV4-3 with TRBJ1-2; D call uncertain. This CDR3 region has 16 residues. Trimming shortened V by 2 bases and J by 4 bases, and 17 bases separated the two germline ends. Germline V gene data show CDR1 as LGHNA and CDR2 as YSLEER.

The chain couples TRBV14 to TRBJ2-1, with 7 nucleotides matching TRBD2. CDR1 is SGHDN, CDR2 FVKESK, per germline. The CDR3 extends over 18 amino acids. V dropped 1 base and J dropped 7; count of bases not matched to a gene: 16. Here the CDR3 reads CASSQVWTGVAGGNEQFF. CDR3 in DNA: TGTGCCAGCAGCCAAGTATGGACTGGGGTAGCGGGCGGAAATGAGCAGTTCTTC.

In DNA, the CDR3 is TGCAGTGCCACAAACACCATGAACACTGAAGCTTTCTTT. Translated: CSATNTMNTEAFF. This sequence joins TRBV20-1 and TRBJ1-1, with unresolved D. The ends were cut back, 6 bases at V and 0 bases at J, with 11 bases in the middle. The germline gives CDR1 DFQATT, CDR2 SNEGSKA (reference sequence). The CDR3 consists of 13 residues.

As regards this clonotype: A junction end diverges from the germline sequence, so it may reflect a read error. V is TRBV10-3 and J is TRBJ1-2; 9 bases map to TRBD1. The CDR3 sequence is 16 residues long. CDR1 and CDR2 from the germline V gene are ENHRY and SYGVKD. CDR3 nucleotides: TGTGCCATCAGTGAGAAGCCGGACAGGGGATACTATGGCTATACCTTC. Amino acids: CAISEKPDRGYYGYTF.

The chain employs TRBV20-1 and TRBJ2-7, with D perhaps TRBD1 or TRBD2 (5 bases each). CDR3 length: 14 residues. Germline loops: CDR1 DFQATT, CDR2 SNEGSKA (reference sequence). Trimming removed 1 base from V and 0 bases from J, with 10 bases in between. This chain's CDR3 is CSARVWGTSYEQYF. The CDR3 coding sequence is TGCAGTGCTAGAGTTTGGGGGACCTCCTACGAGCAGTACTTC.

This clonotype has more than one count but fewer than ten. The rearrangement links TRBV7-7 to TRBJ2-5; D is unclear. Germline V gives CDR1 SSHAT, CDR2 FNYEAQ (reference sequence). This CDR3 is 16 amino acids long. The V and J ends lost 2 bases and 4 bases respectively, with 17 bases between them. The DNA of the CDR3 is TGTGCCAGCAGCTTAAGGTGGGCGGACCCGCCAGAGACCCAGTACTTC. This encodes CASSLRWADPPETQYF.

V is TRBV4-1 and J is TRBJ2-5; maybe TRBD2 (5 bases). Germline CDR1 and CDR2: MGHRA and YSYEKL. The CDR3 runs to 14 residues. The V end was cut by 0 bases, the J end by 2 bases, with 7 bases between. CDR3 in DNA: TGCGCCAGCAGCCAAGAGCGACTACAAGAGACCCAGTACTTC. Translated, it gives CASSQERLQETQYF.

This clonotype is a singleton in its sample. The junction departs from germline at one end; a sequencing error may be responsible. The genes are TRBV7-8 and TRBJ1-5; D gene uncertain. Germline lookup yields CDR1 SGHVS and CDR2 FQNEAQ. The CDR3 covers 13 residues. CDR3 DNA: TGTGCCAACAGCCGCTTCGCGGATCAGCCCCAGCATTTT. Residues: CANSRFADQPQHF.

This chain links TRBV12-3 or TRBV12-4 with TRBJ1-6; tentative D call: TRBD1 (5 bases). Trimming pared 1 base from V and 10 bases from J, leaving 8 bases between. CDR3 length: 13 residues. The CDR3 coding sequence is TGTGCCAGCAGTTTAGGACAGACCTCACCCCTCCACTTT. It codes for CASSLGQTSPLHF.

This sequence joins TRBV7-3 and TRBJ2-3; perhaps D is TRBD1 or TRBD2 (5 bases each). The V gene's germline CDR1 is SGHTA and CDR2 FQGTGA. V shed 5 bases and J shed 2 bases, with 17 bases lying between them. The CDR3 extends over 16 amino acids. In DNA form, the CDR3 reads TGTGCCAGCAGCCAAGGGGAGACACTACTCACAGATACGCAGTATTTT. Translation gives CASSQGETLLTDTQYF.

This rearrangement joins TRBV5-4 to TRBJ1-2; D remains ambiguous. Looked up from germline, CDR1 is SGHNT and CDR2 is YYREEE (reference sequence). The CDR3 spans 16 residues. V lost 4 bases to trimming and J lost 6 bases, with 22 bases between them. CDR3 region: CASSSYIGYKEDGYTF. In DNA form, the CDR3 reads TGTGCCAGCAGCAGTTACATCGGCTACAAGGAGGATGGCTACACCTTC.

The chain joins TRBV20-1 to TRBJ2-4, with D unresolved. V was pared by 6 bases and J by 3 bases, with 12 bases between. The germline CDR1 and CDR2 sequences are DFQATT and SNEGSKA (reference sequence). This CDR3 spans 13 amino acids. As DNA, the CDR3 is TGCAGTGCCGATAGTGAACGCAAAAACATTCAGTACTTC. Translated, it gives CSADSERKNIQYF.

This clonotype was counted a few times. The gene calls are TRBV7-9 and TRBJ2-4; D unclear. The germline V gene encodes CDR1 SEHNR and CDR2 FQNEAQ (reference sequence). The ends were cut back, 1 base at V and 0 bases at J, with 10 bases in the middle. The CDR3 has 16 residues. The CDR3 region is CASSLEPGVAKNIQYF. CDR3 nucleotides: TGTGCCAGCAGCTTAGAACCGGGCGTAGCCAAAAACATTCAGTACTTC.

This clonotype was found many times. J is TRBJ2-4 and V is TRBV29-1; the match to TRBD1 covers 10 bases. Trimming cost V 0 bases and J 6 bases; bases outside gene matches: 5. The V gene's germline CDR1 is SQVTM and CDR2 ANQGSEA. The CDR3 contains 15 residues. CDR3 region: CSVEDQGQGVNIQYF. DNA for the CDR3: TGCAGCGTTGAAGATCAAGGACAGGGGGTAAACATTCAGTACTTC.

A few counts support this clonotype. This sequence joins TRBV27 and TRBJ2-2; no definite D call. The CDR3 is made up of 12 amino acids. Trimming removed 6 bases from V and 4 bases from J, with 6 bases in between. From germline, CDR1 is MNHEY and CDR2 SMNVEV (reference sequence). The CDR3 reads CASSFPTGELFF. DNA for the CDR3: TGTGCCAGCAGCTTTCCCACCGGGGAGCTGTTTTTT.

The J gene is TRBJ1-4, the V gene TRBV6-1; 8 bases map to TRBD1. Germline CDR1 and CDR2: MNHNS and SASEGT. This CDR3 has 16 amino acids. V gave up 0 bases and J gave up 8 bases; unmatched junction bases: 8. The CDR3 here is CASSEALGTGGEKLFF. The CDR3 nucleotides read TGTGCCAGCAGTGAAGCGCTTGGGACAGGTGGGGAAAAACTGTTTTTT.

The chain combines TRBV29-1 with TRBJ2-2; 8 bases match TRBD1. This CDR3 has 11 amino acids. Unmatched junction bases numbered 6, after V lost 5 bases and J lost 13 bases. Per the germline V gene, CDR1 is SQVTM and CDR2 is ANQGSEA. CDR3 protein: CSVQTGDVLFF. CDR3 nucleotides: TGCAGCGTTCAGACAGGGGATGTGCTGTTTTTT.

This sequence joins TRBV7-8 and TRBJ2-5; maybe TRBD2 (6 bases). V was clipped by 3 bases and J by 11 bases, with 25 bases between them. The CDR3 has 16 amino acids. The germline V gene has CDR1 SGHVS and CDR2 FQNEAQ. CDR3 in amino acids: CASSFIAATDVNEQYF. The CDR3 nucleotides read TGTGCCAGCAGCTTTATAGCGGCGACGGATGTCAATGAGCAGTACTTC.

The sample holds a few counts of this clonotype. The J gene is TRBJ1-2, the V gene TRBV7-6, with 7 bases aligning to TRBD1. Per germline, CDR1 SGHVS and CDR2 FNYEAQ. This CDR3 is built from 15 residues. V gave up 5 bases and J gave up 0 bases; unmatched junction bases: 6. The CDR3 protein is CASSPGTAPNYGYTF. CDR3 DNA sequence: TGTGCCAGCAGCCCCGGGACAGCTCCTAACTATGGCTACACCTTC.

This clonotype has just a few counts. The CDR3 is CASSQLSGGVTYEQFF. The CDR3 region has the DNA TGCGCCAGCAGCCAGCTGAGCGGGGGGGTTACGTATGAGCAGTTCTTC. V and J are TRBV5-1 and TRBJ2-1, with 10 positions matching TRBD2. The germline V gene encodes CDR1 SGHRS and CDR2 YFSETQ. J was trimmed by 8 bases and V by 4 bases; bases with no gene match: 12. The CDR3 sequence is 16 residues long.

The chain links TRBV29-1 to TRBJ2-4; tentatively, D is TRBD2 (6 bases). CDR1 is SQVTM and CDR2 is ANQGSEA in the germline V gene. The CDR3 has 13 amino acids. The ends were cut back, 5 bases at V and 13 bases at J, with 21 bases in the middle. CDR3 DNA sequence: TGCAGCGTTAAAGCGGGCTCCTACAATGAGCAGTACTTC. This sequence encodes CSVKAGSYNEQYF. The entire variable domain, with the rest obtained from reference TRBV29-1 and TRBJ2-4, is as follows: SAVISQKPSRDICQRGTSLTIQCQVDSQVTMMFWYRQQPGQSLTLIATANQGSEATYESGFVIDKFPISRPNLTFSTLTVSNMSPEDSSIYLCSVKAGSYNEQYFGAGTRLSVL.

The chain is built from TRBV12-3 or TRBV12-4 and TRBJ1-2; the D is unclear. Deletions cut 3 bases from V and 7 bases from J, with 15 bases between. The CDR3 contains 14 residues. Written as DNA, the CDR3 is TGTGCCAGCAGTTTTGATCGTGGGTGGTCTGGCTACACCTTC. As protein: CASSFDRGWSGYTF.

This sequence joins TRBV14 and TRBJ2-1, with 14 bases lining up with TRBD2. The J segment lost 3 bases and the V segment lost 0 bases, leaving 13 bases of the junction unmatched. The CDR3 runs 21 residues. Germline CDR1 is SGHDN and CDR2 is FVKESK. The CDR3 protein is CASSQDGEVTSGGAFYNEQFF. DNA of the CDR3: TGTGCCAGCAGCCAAGACGGGGAAGTGACTAGCGGGGGGGCCTTCTACAATGAGCAGTTCTTC.